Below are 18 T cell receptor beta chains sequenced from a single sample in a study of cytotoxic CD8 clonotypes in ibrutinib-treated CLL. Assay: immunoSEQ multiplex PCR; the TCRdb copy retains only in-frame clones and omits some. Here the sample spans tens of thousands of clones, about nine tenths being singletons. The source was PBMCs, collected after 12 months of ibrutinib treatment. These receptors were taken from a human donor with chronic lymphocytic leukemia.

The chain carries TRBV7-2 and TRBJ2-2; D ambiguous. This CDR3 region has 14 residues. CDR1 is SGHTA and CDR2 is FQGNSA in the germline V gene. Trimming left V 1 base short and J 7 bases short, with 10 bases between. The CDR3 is CASSLGVSHGELFF. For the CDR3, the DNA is TGTGCCAGCAGCTTAGGTGTTAGCCACGGGGAGCTGTTTTTT.

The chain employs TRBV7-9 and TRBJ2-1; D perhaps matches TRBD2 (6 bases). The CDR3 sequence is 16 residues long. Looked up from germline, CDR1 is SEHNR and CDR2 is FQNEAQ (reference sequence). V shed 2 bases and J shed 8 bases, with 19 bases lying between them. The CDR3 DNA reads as TGTGCCAGCAGCTTACCTCCGGGACTCGAGGGCTATGAGCAGTTCTTC. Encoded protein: CASSLPPGLEGYEQFF.

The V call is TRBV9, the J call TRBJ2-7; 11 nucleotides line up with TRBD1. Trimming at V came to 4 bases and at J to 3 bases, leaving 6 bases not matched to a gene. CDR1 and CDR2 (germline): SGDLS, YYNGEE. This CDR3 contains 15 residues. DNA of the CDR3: TGTGCCAGCAGCAGGGACAGGGGGACAGGCTACGAGCAGTACTTC. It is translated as CASSRDRGTGYEQYF. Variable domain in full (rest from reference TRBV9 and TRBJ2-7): DSGVTQTPKHLITATGQRVTLRCSPRSGDLSVYWYQQSLDQGLQFLIQYYNGEERAKGNILERFSAQQFPDLHSELNLSSLELGDSALYFCASSRDRGTGYEQYFGPGTRLTVT.

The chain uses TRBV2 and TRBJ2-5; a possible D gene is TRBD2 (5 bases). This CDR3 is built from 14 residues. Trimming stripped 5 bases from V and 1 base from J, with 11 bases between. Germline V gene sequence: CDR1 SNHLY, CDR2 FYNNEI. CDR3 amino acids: CASSPSRAQETQYF. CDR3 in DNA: TGTGCCAGCAGTCCCTCGAGGGCCCAAGAGACCCAGTACTTC.

Written as DNA, the CDR3 is TGTGCCAGCAGTGCCAGGGGGCGCCTTGTCTCCTACGAGCAGTACTTC. It translates to CASSARGRLVSYEQYF. The chain links TRBV28 to TRBJ2-7; 8 nucleotides line up with TRBD1. Trimming at V came to 5 bases and at J to 0 bases, leaving 9 bases not matched to a gene. This CDR3 comprises 16 residues. The germline V gene encodes CDR1 MDHEN and CDR2 SYDVKM.

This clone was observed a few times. The CDR3 DNA reads TGTGCCAGCAGCTTAGAGTCTCGGGGAACCTACGAGCAGTACTTC. Protein product: CASSLESRGTYEQYF. The gene calls are TRBV7-2 and TRBJ2-7, with D tentatively TRBD2 (5 bases). CDR1 and CDR2 from the germline V gene are SGHTA and FQGNSA. The CDR3 runs 15 residues. V was cut by 1 base and J by 2 bases, with 12 bases left in between.

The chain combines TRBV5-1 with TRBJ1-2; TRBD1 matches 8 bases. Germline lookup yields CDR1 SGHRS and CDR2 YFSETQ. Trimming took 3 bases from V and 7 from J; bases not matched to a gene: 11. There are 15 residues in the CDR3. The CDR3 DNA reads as TGCGCCAGCAGCTGGGAGACAGGGGAGGTCTCTGGCTACACCTTC. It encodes CASSWETGEVSGYTF.

CDR3 sequence: CATCLSAGVLWDTQYF. Here the CDR3 DNA reads TGTGCCACCTGCCTATCAGCGGGAGTCCTGTGGGATACGCAGTATTTT. This chain connects TRBV11-2 to TRBJ2-3, with 8 bases that match TRBD2. This CDR3 contains 16 residues. The ends lost 10 bases at V and 6 bases at J; junction bases unmatched: 18. Germline V gene data show CDR1 as SGHAT and CDR2 as FQNNGV.

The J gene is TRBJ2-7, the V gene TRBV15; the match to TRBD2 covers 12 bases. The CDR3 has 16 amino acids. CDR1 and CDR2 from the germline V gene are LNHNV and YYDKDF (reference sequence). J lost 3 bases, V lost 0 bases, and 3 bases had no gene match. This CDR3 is CATSRDLTSGSYEQYF. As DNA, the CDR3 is TGTGCCACCAGCAGAGACCTGACTAGCGGGAGCTACGAGCAGTACTTC. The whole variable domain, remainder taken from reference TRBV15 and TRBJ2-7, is DAMVIQNPRYQVTQFGKPVTLSCSQTLNHNVMYWYQQKSSQAPKLLFHYYDKDFNNEADTPDNFQSRRPNTSFCFLDIRSPGLGDTAMYLCATSRDLTSGSYEQYFGPGTRLTVT.

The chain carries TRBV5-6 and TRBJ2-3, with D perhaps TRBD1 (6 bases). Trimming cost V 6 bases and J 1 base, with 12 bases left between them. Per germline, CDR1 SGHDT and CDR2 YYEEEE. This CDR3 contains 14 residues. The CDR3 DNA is TGTGCCAGCACCCTTCGGACAGGCACAGATACGCAGTATTTT. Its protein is CASTLRTGTDTQYF.

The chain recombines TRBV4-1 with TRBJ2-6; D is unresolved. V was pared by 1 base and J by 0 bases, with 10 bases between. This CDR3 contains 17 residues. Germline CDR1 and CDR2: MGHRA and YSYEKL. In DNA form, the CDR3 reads TGCGCCAGCAGCCAAGTAGAGGTTTCCTCTGGGGCCAACGTCCTGACTTTC. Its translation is CASSQVEVSSGANVLTF.

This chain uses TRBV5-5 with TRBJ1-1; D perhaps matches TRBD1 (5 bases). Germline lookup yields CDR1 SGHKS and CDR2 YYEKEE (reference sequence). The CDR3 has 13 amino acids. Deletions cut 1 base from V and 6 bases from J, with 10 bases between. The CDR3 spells CASSLHGGAEAFF. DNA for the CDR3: TGTGCCAGCAGCTTGCACGGGGGGGCTGAAGCTTTCTTT. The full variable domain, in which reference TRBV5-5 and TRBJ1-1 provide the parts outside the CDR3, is DAGVTQSPTHLIKTRGQQVTLRCSPISGHKSVSWYQQVLGQGPQFIFQYYEKEERGRGNFPDRFSARQFPNYSSELNVNALLLGDSALYLCASSLHGGAEAFFGQGTRLTVV.

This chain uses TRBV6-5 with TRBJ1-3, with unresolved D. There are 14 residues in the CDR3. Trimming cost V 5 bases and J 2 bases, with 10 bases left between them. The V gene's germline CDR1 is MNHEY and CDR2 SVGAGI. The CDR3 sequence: CASSRRPTGNTIYF. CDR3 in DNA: TGTGCCAGCAGTCGAAGGCCTACTGGAAACACCATATATTTT.

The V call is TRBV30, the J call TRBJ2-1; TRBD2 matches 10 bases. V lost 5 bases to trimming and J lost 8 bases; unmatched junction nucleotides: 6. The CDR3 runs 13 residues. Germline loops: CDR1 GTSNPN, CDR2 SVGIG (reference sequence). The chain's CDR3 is CAWVPGLAHEQFF. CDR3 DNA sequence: TGTGCCTGGGTACCGGGACTAGCGCATGAGCAGTTCTTC.

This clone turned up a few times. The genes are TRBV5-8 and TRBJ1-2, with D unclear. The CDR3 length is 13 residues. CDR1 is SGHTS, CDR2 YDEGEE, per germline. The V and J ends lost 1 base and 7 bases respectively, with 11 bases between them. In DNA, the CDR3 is TGTGCCAGCAGCTTGTCCTGGGCCGCTGGCTACACCTTC. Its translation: CASSLSWAAGYTF. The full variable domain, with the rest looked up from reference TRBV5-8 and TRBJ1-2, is EAGVTQSPTHLIKTRGQQATLRCSPISGHTSVYWYQQALGLGLQFLLWYDEGEERNRGNFPPRFSGRQFPNYSSELNVNALELEDSALYLCASSLSWAAGYTFGSGTRLTVV.

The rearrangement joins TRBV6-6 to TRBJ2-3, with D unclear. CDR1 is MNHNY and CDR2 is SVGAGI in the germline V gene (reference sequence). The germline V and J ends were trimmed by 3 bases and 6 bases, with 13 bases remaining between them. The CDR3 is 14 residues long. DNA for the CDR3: TGTGCCAGCAGTTATAACAGCTTAGACGATACGCAGTATTTT. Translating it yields CASSYNSLDDTQYF.

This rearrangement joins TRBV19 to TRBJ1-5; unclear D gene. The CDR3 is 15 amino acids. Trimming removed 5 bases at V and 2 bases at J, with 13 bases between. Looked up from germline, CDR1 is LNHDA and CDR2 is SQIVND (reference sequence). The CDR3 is CASSFKRVGNQPQHF. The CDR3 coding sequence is TGTGCCAGTAGTTTCAAAAGGGTAGGCAATCAGCCCCAGCATTTT.

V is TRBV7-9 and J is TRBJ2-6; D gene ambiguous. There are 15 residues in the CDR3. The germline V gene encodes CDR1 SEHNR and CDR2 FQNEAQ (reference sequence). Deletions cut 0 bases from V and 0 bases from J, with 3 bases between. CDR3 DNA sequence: TGTGCCAGCAGCTTAGCTGCCTCTGGGGCCAACGTCCTGACTTTC. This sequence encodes CASSLAASGANVLTF.